Following are 24 T cell receptor beta chains from one sample sequenced in a study of T-cell memory formation after mild COVID-19. Using its own MiXCR run on the 5' RACE reads, TCRdb lists one record per CDR3 protein. The data show hundreds of thousands of distinct CDR3 sequences, around 30% seen once. What was sequenced was PBMCs or a T cell subset sorted from them (not recorded which). All receptors come from an adult woman who had mild COVID-19 (a few samples of this study predate the infection). Cell type and time point are not known.

In its sample, this clonotype was seen a few times. This chain connects TRBV7-9 to TRBJ1-2; TRBD1 matches 7 bases. The CDR3 sequence is 13 residues long. The ends lost 1 base at V and 6 bases at J; junction bases unmatched: 2. Germline CDR1 is SEHNR and CDR2 is FQNEAQ (reference sequence). CDR3 coding DNA: TGTGCCAGCAGCTTAGAGACAGGGAATGGCTACACCTTC. Translation gives CASSLETGNGYTF.

The chain links TRBV11-2 to TRBJ2-7, with 7 nucleotides matching TRBD2. The germline V gene encodes CDR1 SGHAT and CDR2 FQNNGV. The CDR3 is 13 amino acids. V lost 8 bases, J lost 2 bases, and 6 bases stayed unmatched. CDR3 DNA sequence: TGTGCCAGCCAGAGCGGGATTACCTACGAGCAGTACTTC. Protein product: CASQSGITYEQYF.

The J gene is TRBJ2-3, the V gene TRBV7-9; D may be TRBD1 (6 bases). CDR1 and CDR2 from the germline V gene are SEHNR and FQNEAQ (reference sequence). Trimming left V 11 bases short and J 6 bases short, with 15 bases between. The CDR3 runs to 12 residues. The CDR3 region is CAGTSPADTQYF. The CDR3 region has the DNA TGTGCCGGGACAAGTCCGGCGGATACGCAGTATTTT.

The chain uses TRBV18 and TRBJ1-1; D is uncertain. Looked up from germline, CDR1 is KGHSH and CDR2 is LQKENI. Deletions cut 3 bases from V and 4 bases from J, with 12 bases between. This CDR3 has 14 residues. CDR3 nucleotide sequence: TGTGCCAGCTCACCGGCGATAACGGGCACTGAAGCTTTCTTT. Translated, it gives CASSPAITGTEAFF.

The chain combines TRBV3-1 with TRBJ2-5, with D maybe TRBD2 (5 bases). Germline-derived CDR1 and CDR2 are LGHDT and YNNKEL (reference sequence). The CDR3 is 14 residues long. Trimming took 7 bases from V and 4 from J, leaving 16 bases between them. The chain's CDR3 is CASTPLASGETQYF. CDR3 sequence (DNA): TGTGCCAGCACCCCCCTGGCCAGCGGAGAGACCCAGTACTTC.

This clonotype was picked up a small number of times. V gene TRBV5-1 combines with J gene TRBJ1-1; no clear D. Between the trimmed V and J ends, which lost 0 bases and 4 bases, there was a span of 13 bases. Germline V gene data show CDR1 as SGHRS and CDR2 as YFSETQ. The CDR3 consists of 15 residues. The DNA of the CDR3 is TGCGCCAGCAGCTTGGACCCAGGCCTCAGCACTGAAGCTTTCTTT. Translation: CASSLDPGLSTEAFF.

The chain recombines TRBV12-3 or TRBV12-4 with TRBJ1-1; D perhaps matches TRBD1 (5 bases). The CDR3 is made up of 13 amino acids. Deletions cut 3 bases from V and 5 bases from J, with 10 bases between. CDR3 sequence: CASSFGGRTEAFF. CDR3 coding DNA: TGTGCCAGCAGTTTCGGGGGTAGGACTGAAGCTTTCTTT.

The CDR3 sequence is CASSQDPGNIQYF. CDR3 nucleotide sequence: TGCGCCAGCAGCCAAGATCCAGGAAACATTCAGTACTTC. This chain links TRBV4-1 with TRBJ2-4; D call uncertain. The CDR3 runs 13 residues. From germline, CDR1 is MGHRA and CDR2 YSYEKL. The germline V and J ends were trimmed by 0 bases and 6 bases, with 6 bases remaining between them.

CDR3 coding DNA: TGTGCCAGCAGTCGGGACGAAGAGACCCAGTACTTC. This gives the protein CASSRDEETQYF. The chain couples TRBV12-3 or TRBV12-4 to TRBJ2-5; perhaps D is TRBD1 or TRBD2 (5 bases each). There are 12 residues in the CDR3. V dropped 5 bases and J dropped 3 bases, with 7 bases sitting between them.

This chain joins TRBV20-1 and TRBJ1-1; 7 bases line up with TRBD1. Germline V CDR1 and CDR2: DFQATT, SNEGSKA (reference sequence). This CDR3 spans 14 amino acids. The J segment lost 3 bases and the V segment lost 4 bases, leaving 8 bases of the junction unmatched. The CDR3 protein is CSATQQGRYTEAFF. The CDR3 DNA reads TGCAGTGCTACACAACAGGGGAGGTACACTGAAGCTTTCTTT.

The V gene is TRBV18, the J gene TRBJ2-1; 9 bases map to TRBD2. Germline lookup yields CDR1 KGHSH and CDR2 LQKENI. V gave up 6 bases and J gave up 8 bases; unmatched junction bases: 11. The CDR3 totals 15 residues. The CDR3: CASSFSGGESDEQFF. The CDR3 nucleotides read TGTGCCAGCTCTTTTAGCGGGGGCGAGTCGGATGAGCAGTTCTTC.

This chain joins TRBV3-2 and TRBJ2-1; TRBD2 is taken as the D call from the table, unchecked against the DNA. TRBV3-2 is assigned pseudogene status. This CDR3 spans 20 amino acids. The CDR3, as DNA: TGTGCCAGCAGCCCCTTGGAAGATAGCGGGAGGGGCCCGCCTTACAATGAGCAGTTCTTC. Encoded protein: CASSPLEDSGRGPPYNEQFF.

The gene calls are TRBV7-9 and TRBJ2-1; possibly TRBD2 for D (6 bases). The CDR3 has 14 amino acids. The V end lost 8 bases, the J end lost 3 bases, and 14 bases lay between the germline ends. Germline V CDR1 and CDR2: SEHNR, FQNEAQ (reference sequence). The CDR3 DNA reads as TGTGCCAGCCTCAGACTAGGAAGCTACAATGAGCAGTTCTTC. It specifies CASLRLGSYNEQFF.

This chain joins TRBV20-1 and TRBJ2-2, with a tentative D call TRBD1 (6 bases). The CDR3 sequence is 15 residues long. Trimming removed 0 bases at V and 3 bases at J, with 11 bases between. Germline CDR1 is DFQATT and CDR2 is SNEGSKA (reference sequence). DNA of the CDR3: TGCAGTGCTAGAGACAGGGGACAACACACCGGGGAGCTGTTTTTT. Encoded protein: CSARDRGQHTGELFF.

V is TRBV7-6 and J is TRBJ2-3; the D gene is possibly TRBD1 (5 bases). The germline V and J ends were trimmed by 0 bases and 3 bases, with 10 bases remaining between them. CDR1 is SGHVS, CDR2 FNYEAQ, per germline. The CDR3 is 15 residues long. CDR3 bases: TGTGCCAGCAGCTTAGCGGCAGGGTGGACAGATACGCAGTATTTT. This gives the protein CASSLAAGWTDTQYF.

The chain combines TRBV4-1 with TRBJ1-4; perhaps TRBD1 as D (6 bases). The CDR3 is 15 residues long. V lost 4 bases, J lost 2 bases, and 11 bases lay in between. Germline CDR1 MGHRA, CDR2 YSYEKL. In DNA, the CDR3 is TGCGCCAGCAGCCCCATCGGACAGACTAATGAAAAACTGTTTTTT. Protein product: CASSPIGQTNEKLFF.

V is TRBV21-1 and J is TRBJ1-5; the D segment call TRBD1 is taken from the table without a DNA check. TRBV21-1 is annotated as a pseudogene. This CDR3 comprises 15 residues. As DNA, the CDR3 is TGTGCCAGCAGCGACCACAGGGCCAGCAATCAGCCCCAGCATTTT. It specifies CASSDHRASNQPQHF.

The chain recombines TRBV7-3 with TRBJ2-1; 7 bases map to TRBD1. V lost 5 bases and J lost 7; bases outside the gene matches: 8. Germline V gene lookup returns CDR1 SGHTA and CDR2 FQGTGA. The CDR3 has 14 amino acids. The CDR3 region has the DNA TGTGCCAGCAGCCCCTCAGGGGGTTTGAATGAGCAGTTCTTC. It specifies CASSPSGGLNEQFF.

In this sample, this clonotype turned up a few times. The gene calls are TRBV29-1 and TRBJ2-1, with TRBD2 matching over 14 bases. The CDR3 is 13 residues long. V was clipped by 7 bases and J by 6 bases; unmatched bases: 2. CDR1 is SQVTM and CDR2 is ANQGSEA in the germline V gene. The CDR3 DNA sequence: TGCAGCGCGGGACTAGCGGGGGCCAATGAGCAGTTCTTC. Amino acids: CSAGLAGANEQFF.

This clonotype was detected a few times. The chain uses TRBV4-2 and TRBJ1-2, with a possible D match to TRBD1 (6 bases). This CDR3 comprises 14 residues. Germline CDR1 reads LGHNA; CDR2 reads YNFKEQ. The V end was cut by 4 bases, the J end by 4 bases, with 13 bases between. The CDR3 DNA reads TGTGCCAGCAGCCGCACAGGGTCCGGCTATGGCTACACCTTC. It is translated as CASSRTGSGYGYTF.

The chain has TRBV5-1 and TRBJ1-2; D may be TRBD1 (5 bases). V was trimmed by 3 bases and J by 8 bases, leaving 11 bases between them. Germline V lookup: CDR1 SGHRS, CDR2 YFSETQ. The CDR3 extends over 12 amino acids. The CDR3 here is CASSSARGGYTF. The CDR3 DNA reads as TGCGCCAGCAGCTCGGCTCGGGGCGGCTACACCTTC.

This sequence joins TRBV20-1 and TRBJ1-4; maybe TRBD1 (6 bases). V lost 1 base, J lost 3 bases, and 12 bases lay in between. The CDR3 sequence is 15 residues long. Germline V gives CDR1 DFQATT, CDR2 SNEGSKA (reference sequence). In DNA form, the CDR3 reads TGCAGTGCTAGAGTGATCGGACAGTCTAATGAAAAACTGTTTTTT. This sequence encodes CSARVIGQSNEKLFF.

This clonotype was recorded at least ten times. For the CDR3, the DNA is TGTGCCATCAGTGAGTCCCAAAATCAGCCCCAGCATTTT. It codes for CAISESQNQPQHF. The V gene is TRBV10-3, the J gene TRBJ1-5; no firm D call. Trimming removed 0 bases from V and 4 bases from J, with 4 bases in between. Germline V gene data show CDR1 as ENHRY and CDR2 as SYGVKD. The CDR3 covers 13 residues.

The chain employs TRBV7-8 and TRBJ1-1; 8 nucleotides match TRBD1. This CDR3 has 15 residues. CDR1 SGHVS and CDR2 FQNEAQ come from the germline V gene. V lost 5 bases to trimming and J lost 3 bases; unmatched junction nucleotides: 8. CDR3 DNA sequence: TGTGCCAGCAGCCTACTAGGACAGGGTCACACTGAAGCTTTCTTT. Translation: CASSLLGQGHTEAFF.